Listed here are 11 T cell receptor beta chains from one sample, sequenced in a study of cytomegalovirus exposure and HLA in healthy donors. Amplification used 60 Vbeta primers and 13 Jbeta primers. Here immunoSEQ multiplex PCR was the method, and the copy in TCRdb shows in-frame clones only, minus some. The table shows roughly 180,000 clones, with 75% to 90% occurring only once. The specimen was PBMCs. These receptor sequences come from a boy between 2 and 10 years old in good health and CMV-seronegative.

The chain carries TRBV21-1 and TRBJ2-2; TRBD1 reflects the table's D call only, with no check against the DNA. TRBV21-1 is marked as a pseudogene. The CDR3 has 17 residues. The chain's CDR3 is CASSKAQPGGRTGELFF. CDR3 coding DNA: TGTGCCAGCAGCAAAGCCCAGCCAGGGGGCCGTACCGGGGAGCTGTTTTTT.

The V gene is TRBV7-9, the J gene TRBJ2-1; 10 positions match TRBD1. Per germline, CDR1 SEHNR and CDR2 FQNEAQ (reference sequence). The CDR3 runs 18 residues. V lost 5 bases and J lost 7; bases outside the gene matches: 17. CDR3 amino acids: CASSPAAFRTGGRNEQFF. The CDR3 DNA is TGTGCCAGCAGCCCAGCCGCATTCAGGACAGGGGGAAGGAATGAGCAGTTCTTC. The whole variable domain, filled in from reference TRBV7-9 and TRBJ2-1, reads DTGVSQNPRHKITKRGQNVTFRCDPISEHNRLYWYRQTLGQGPEFLTYFQNEAQLEKSRLLSDRFSAERPKGSFSTLEIQRTEQGDSAMYLCASSPAAFRTGGRNEQFFGPGTRLTVL.

This clone has more than one count but fewer than ten. The chain uses TRBV14 and TRBJ2-3; 8 nucleotides match TRBD2. The junction had 3 bases not matched to a gene; V was cut back by 3 bases and J by 1 base. The CDR3 is made up of 15 amino acids. Looked up from germline, CDR1 is SGHDN and CDR2 is FVKESK. This chain's CDR3 is CASSHEAGGTDTQYF. CDR3 DNA: TGTGCCAGCAGCCACGAAGCGGGGGGCACAGATACGCAGTATTTT.

The chain couples TRBV18 to TRBJ2-5; a weak D match, TRBD1 (6 bases). Trimming took off 2 bases at V and 0 bases at J, with 13 bases between the two ends. In germline, CDR1 is KGHSH, CDR2 LQKENI. The CDR3 covers 16 residues. The CDR3 here is CASSPWVQGDQETQYF. The CDR3 DNA sequence: TGTGCCAGCTCACCATGGGTACAGGGAGACCAAGAGACCCAGTACTTC.

The chain combines TRBV5-1 with TRBJ2-2; 13 nucleotides line up with TRBD2. Germline-derived CDR1 and CDR2 are SGHRS and YFSETQ. The J segment lost 2 bases and the V segment lost 3 bases, leaving 1 base of the junction unmatched. The CDR3 covers 16 residues. The CDR3 coding sequence is TGCGCCAGCAGCTCGGGACTAGCGGGAAACACCGGGGAGCTGTTTTTT. Translating it yields CASSSGLAGNTGELFF.

The chain employs TRBV11-1 and TRBJ1-2; D is possibly TRBD1 (5 bases). The V gene lost 5 bases and the J gene lost 6 bases, with 22 bases spanning the gap. This CDR3 contains 16 residues. Germline lookup yields CDR1 SGHAT and CDR2 FQDESV (reference sequence). CDR3 sequence: CASSPRFRADPHGYTF. The CDR3 DNA reads as TGTGCCAGCAGCCCGAGATTCAGGGCGGATCCCCATGGCTACACCTTC. The full variable domain, completed using reference TRBV11-1 and TRBJ1-2, is EAEVAQSPRYKITEKSQAVAFWCDPISGHATLYWYRQILGQGPELLVQFQDESVVDDSQLPKDRFSAERLKGVDSTLKIQPAELGDSAMYLCASSPRFRADPHGYTFGSGTRLTVV.

This rearrangement joins TRBV6-1 to TRBJ2-2, with a possible D match to TRBD1 (6 bases). The CDR3 loop spans 14 amino acids. V was clipped by 4 bases and J by 5 bases, with 11 bases between them. Germline V lookup: CDR1 MNHNS, CDR2 SASEGT. The CDR3 DNA sequence: TGTGCCAGCAGTGGGGGGCCAAGAACCGGGGAGCTGTTTTTT. This sequence encodes CASSGGPRTGELFF.

This chain joins TRBV19 and TRBJ2-6, with TRBD2 identical over 7 bases. The ends lost 4 bases at V and 5 bases at J; junction bases unmatched: 8. This CDR3 spans 16 amino acids. CDR1 LNHDA and CDR2 SQIVND come from the germline V gene (reference sequence). CDR3 nucleotide sequence: TGTGCCAGTAGTAGAGAGGGAGGGAGGTGGGCCAACGTCCTGACTTTC. It codes for CASSREGGRWANVLTF.

This clone was seen a handful of times. The chain has TRBV7-2 and TRBJ1-3, with D unresolved. This CDR3 is 14 amino acids long. Trimming shortened V by 1 base and J by 2 bases, and 6 bases separated the two germline ends. Germline values: CDR1 SGHTA, CDR2 FQGNSA. The CDR3 is CASSLGVTGNTIYF. In DNA, the CDR3 is TGTGCCAGCAGCTTAGGTGTAACTGGAAACACCATATATTTT. The full variable domain, in which reference TRBV7-2 and TRBJ1-3 provide the parts outside the CDR3, is GAGVSQSPSNKVTEKGKDVELRCDPISGHTALYWYRQSLGQGLEFLIYFQGNSAPDKSGLPSDRFSAERTGGSVSTLTIQRTQQEDSAVYLCASSLGVTGNTIYFGEGSWLTVV.

This sequence joins TRBV27 and TRBJ2-1, with 7 bases that match TRBD2. This CDR3 has 13 residues. Germline V gene sequence: CDR1 MNHEY, CDR2 SMNVEV (reference sequence). V lost 2 bases and J lost 10; bases outside the gene matches: 5. CDR3 sequence reads: CASSLAGTTEQFF. The CDR3 coding sequence is TGTGCCAGCAGTTTAGCTGGGACTACCGAGCAGTTCTTC.

V is TRBV6-1 and J is TRBJ2-4, with 7 bases matching TRBD2. Germline V CDR1 and CDR2: MNHNS, SASEGT. This CDR3 region has 14 residues. Trimming cost V 5 bases and J 8 bases; bases outside gene matches: 9. The CDR3: CASSTGTGGDIQYF. The CDR3, as DNA: TGTGCCAGCAGTACCGGGACTGGGGGGGACATTCAGTACTTC.